This entry lists 16 T cell receptor beta chains sequenced from one sample in a study of human T cells and chemical hapten exposure. This sample's time point: pre-sensitization, week 0. As to treatment: therapeutic diphenylcyclopropenone sensitization with weekly scalp DPC. Each CDR3 protein gets one entry after TCRdb re-called the RACE reads with MiXCR. The sample has some 110,000 distinct CDR3 sequences; roughly 12% are singletons. The input for sequencing was whole blood, taken in connection with sensitization to the hapten diphenylcyclopropenone (DPC). The receptors stem from a woman aged 50 to 65 with alopecia areata. Some clones in this sample may be carry-over from other donors' samples.

This clonotype has a handful of counts. This chain joins TRBV2 and TRBJ2-3; D perhaps matches TRBD1 (5 bases). From germline, CDR1 is SNHLY and CDR2 FYNNEI. The CDR3 totals 15 residues. V lost 8 bases and J 2 bases, leaving 17 bases between the germline ends. Here the CDR3 DNA reads TGTGCCAGCGCACCCGAGAAGGGGCCCACAGATACGCAGTATTTT. Its protein product is CASAPEKGPTDTQYF.

The gene calls are TRBV28 and TRBJ2-6; D uncertain. CDR3 size: 16 residues. V was clipped by 5 bases and J by 1 base, with 12 bases between them. CDR1 is MDHEN and CDR2 is SYDVKM in the germline V gene. CDR3 region: CASSTINRSGANVLTF. The CDR3 coding sequence is TGTGCCAGCAGTACGATCAACAGATCTGGGGCCAACGTCCTGACTTTC.

A few counts support this clonotype. V gene TRBV5-5 combines with J gene TRBJ2-6, with D uncertain. Trimming stripped 4 bases from V and 0 bases from J, with 11 bases between. This CDR3 region has 16 residues. Germline loops: CDR1 SGHKS, CDR2 YYEKEE (reference sequence). The CDR3 region is CASSPHSDSGANVLTF. The DNA of the CDR3 is TGTGCCAGCAGCCCCCACTCGGACTCTGGGGCCAACGTCCTGACTTTC. The whole variable domain, remainder taken from reference TRBV5-5 and TRBJ2-6, is DAGVTQSPTHLIKTRGQQVTLRCSPISGHKSVSWYQQVLGQGPQFIFQYYEKEERGRGNFPDRFSARQFPNYSSELNVNALLLGDSALYLCASSPHSDSGANVLTFGAGSRLTVL.

This clonotype showed up just a few times. J is TRBJ2-3 and V is TRBV29-1, with a weak D call TRBD1 (6 bases). Germline loops: CDR1 SQVTM, CDR2 ANQGSEA. Trimming shortened V by 7 bases and J by 7 bases, and 12 bases separated the two germline ends. CDR3 length: 11 residues. The CDR3 DNA reads as TGCAGCGCTGCGGACAGAAATACGCAGTATTTT. Residues: CSAADRNTQYF.

In this sample, this clonotype turned up once. For the CDR3, the DNA is TGTGCCAGCAGTACCCGATTGAGGGGAAGCACAGATACGCAGTATTTT. Encoded protein: CASSTRLRGSTDTQYF. The V call is TRBV6-5, the J call TRBJ2-3; D might be TRBD1 or TRBD2, each matching 5 bases. Per germline, CDR1 MNHEY and CDR2 SVGAGI. V was shortened by 5 bases and J by 0 bases, with 15 bases between the two germline ends. This CDR3 region has 16 residues.

This clonotype was recorded a few times. The chain couples TRBV20-1 to TRBJ2-5; 9 bases align to TRBD2. The germline V gene has CDR1 DFQATT and CDR2 SNEGSKA (reference sequence). The CDR3 spans 14 residues. CDR3 amino acids: CSRTGGGAGETQYF. CDR3 DNA: TGCAGCCGAACCGGCGGGGGGGCAGGCGAGACCCAGTACTTC.

This clonotype appeared many times. This chain joins TRBV7-2 and TRBJ2-3; a possible D gene is TRBD2 (5 bases). Trimming pared 5 bases from V and 2 bases from J, leaving 11 bases between. This CDR3 spans 14 amino acids. In germline, CDR1 is SGHTA, CDR2 FQGNSA. CDR3 nucleotide sequence: TGTGCCAGCAGCATCACGACTATCACAGATACGCAGTATTTT. Protein sequence: CASSITTITDTQYF.

V and J are TRBV20-1 and TRBJ2-7; the match to TRBD1 covers 9 bases. Unmatched junction bases numbered 6, after V lost 5 bases and J lost 1 base. The CDR3 length is 14 residues. From germline, CDR1 is DFQATT and CDR2 SNEGSKA (reference sequence). The CDR3 bases are TGCAGTGCTGGGGGGACAGGGAGTTCCTACGAGCAGTACTTC. Residues: CSAGGTGSSYEQYF.

With respect to this clonotype: This may be a read error: a much more frequent sequence differs by one nucleotide. V usage is TRBV7-6 and J usage is TRBJ2-7; D may be TRBD1 or TRBD2 (5 bases each). Between the trimmed V and J ends, which lost 5 bases and 9 bases, there was a span of 20 bases. CDR3 length: 14 amino acids. The germline CDR1 and CDR2 sequences are SGHVS and FNYEAQ. In DNA form, the CDR3 reads TGTGCCAGCAGCCCGGACCGGGACCTCTACTGGCAGTACTTC. Its protein is CASSPDRDLYWQYF.

Ten or more counts support this clonotype. The rearrangement joins TRBV5-4 to TRBJ1-1; 7 positions match TRBD1. Germline V CDR1 and CDR2: SGHNT, YYREEE (reference sequence). This CDR3 is 12 amino acids long. V shed 6 bases, J shed 4 bases, and the junction held 3 bases outside the gene matches. This CDR3 is CASNAGGTEAFF. CDR3 DNA: TGTGCCAGCAACGCAGGGGGCACTGAAGCTTTCTTT.

This clonotype was counted only a few times. This rearrangement joins TRBV29-1 to TRBJ1-1; tentatively, D is TRBD1 (5 bases). The CDR3 length is 13 residues. CDR1 is SQVTM and CDR2 is ANQGSEA in the germline V gene. V shed 5 bases and J shed 3 bases, with 13 bases lying between them. CDR3 region: CSVLDSPYTEAFF. The DNA for the CDR3 is TGCAGCGTTCTTGACAGCCCCTACACTGAAGCTTTCTTT.

This clonotype was found many times. The rearrangement links TRBV28 to TRBJ1-5; the D gene is possibly TRBD1 (5 bases). V lost 3 bases, J lost 4 bases, and 13 bases lay in between. This CDR3 spans 15 amino acids. Germline V gene sequence: CDR1 MDHEN, CDR2 SYDVKM. CDR3: CASSFSGTGNQPQHF. CDR3 nucleotides: TGTGCCAGCAGTTTCTCCGGGACCGGGAATCAGCCCCAGCATTTT.

The rearrangement uses TRBV2 and TRBJ2-3; no firm D call. The V gene's germline CDR1 is SNHLY and CDR2 FYNNEI. The ends were cut back, 4 bases at V and 4 bases at J, with 6 bases in the middle. This CDR3 spans 12 amino acids. The CDR3 sequence is CASSATPDTQYF. DNA for the CDR3: TGTGCCAGCAGTGCCACCCCAGATACGCAGTATTTT.

The chain combines TRBV20-1 with TRBJ2-1; 13 nucleotides align to TRBD2. CDR3 length: 15 amino acids. Germline assignment: CDR1 DFQATT and CDR2 SNEGSKA (reference sequence). The V and J ends lost 0 bases and 9 bases, in that order; junction bases with no gene match: 5. CDR3 DNA sequence: TGCAGTGCTAGAGATCCCGGGACTAGCGGGATTGAGCAGTTCTTC. Protein product: CSARDPGTSGIEQFF.

This clonotype was seen ten or more times. The chain combines TRBV19 with TRBJ1-5; unclear D gene. There are 15 residues in the CDR3. The germline V gene has CDR1 LNHDA and CDR2 SQIVND (reference sequence). Deletions cut 1 base from V and 5 bases from J, with 12 bases between. CDR3 sequence: CASSIGAGGDQPQHF. The CDR3 nucleotides read TGTGCCAGTAGTATAGGGGCGGGAGGCGATCAGCCCCAGCATTTT.

In this sample, this clonotype turned up a few times. The rearrangement uses TRBV15 and TRBJ2-3, with D perhaps matching TRBD2 (5 bases). The CDR3 is 17 residues long. The V and J ends lost 0 bases and 2 bases respectively, with 15 bases between them. From germline, CDR1 is LNHNV and CDR2 YYDKDF (reference sequence). The CDR3 region is CATSRDSVDSYTDTQYF. In DNA, the CDR3 is TGTGCCACCAGCAGAGACTCCGTGGACTCTTACACAGATACGCAGTATTTT.